Presented here are 32 T cell receptor beta chains from one specimen sequenced in a study of blood T cells in healthy people across ages. The second PCR ran about 6 to 12 cycles with a sample-barcoded 5' primer and J-beta primers. MiXCR was run by TCRdb on the 5' RACE reads, yielding one entry per CDR3 protein. The repertoire consists of roughly 1.5 million distinct CDR3 sequences, with around 40% occurring once and the leading ten covering about 4.1%. Material for sequencing was blood. Receptors originate from a woman younger than 30 in good health.

At least ten counts were recorded for this clonotype. The genes are TRBV7-2 and TRBJ2-3; the D gene could be TRBD1 or TRBD2 (5 bases each). This CDR3 spans 15 amino acids. Trimming shortened V by 2 bases and J by 3 bases, and 12 bases separated the two germline ends. Germline CDR1 and CDR2: SGHTA and FQGNSA. CDR3 in DNA: TGTGCCAGCAGCTTAACGGGGCTAGGGACAGATACGCAGTATTTT. Its translation: CASSLTGLGTDTQYF.

The J gene is TRBJ2-5, the V gene TRBV20-1; TRBD1 matches at 7 bases. The J call could be wrong; TRBJ2-7 is a better fit for the DNA end. Looked up from germline, CDR1 is DFQATT and CDR2 is SNEGSKA (reference sequence). CDR3 length: 13 residues. DNA for the CDR3: TGCAGTGCCCGTAAGGGGGCCACCTACGAGCAGTACTTC. Encoded protein: CSARKGATYEQYF.

The chain recombines TRBV6-2 or TRBV6-3 with TRBJ1-1; no definite D call. Germline V lookup: CDR1 MNHEY, CDR2 SVGEGT. Trimming left V 2 bases short and J 8 bases short, with 9 bases between. The CDR3 consists of 12 residues. The CDR3 loop is CASSYGVSEAFF. In DNA form, the CDR3 reads TGTGCCAGCAGTTACGGGGTTTCGGAAGCTTTCTTT.

This clonotype was counted only a few times. V gene TRBV12-3 or TRBV12-4 combines with J gene TRBJ1-6; TRBD1 matches at 7 bases. V shed 5 bases, J shed 7 bases, and the junction held 5 bases outside the gene matches. The CDR3 is made up of 14 amino acids. In DNA, the CDR3 is TGTGCCAGCAGTCACCGGGACAGAAATTCACCCCTCCACTTT. The encoded protein is CASSHRDRNSPLHF.

This clonotype occurred once. This chain uses TRBV18 with TRBJ2-3; 10 bases line up with TRBD2. J gave up 6 bases and V 0 bases, and 3 bases lay outside the gene matches. Germline-derived CDR1 and CDR2 are KGHSH and LQKENI. The length of the CDR3 is 15 residues. For the CDR3, the DNA is TGTGCCAGCTCACCACCGGGACTAGCGTCCGATACGCAGTATTTT. As protein: CASSPPGLASDTQYF.

V is TRBV5-5 and J is TRBJ2-1; no reliable D call. The DNA end lines up better with TRBJ2-7; the J call may be wrong. The CDR3 is made up of 14 amino acids. Germline CDR1 and CDR2: SGHKS and YYEKEE (reference sequence). CDR3 sequence (DNA): TGTGCCAGCAGCTTGGCGCAGCTAGGCAATGAGCAGTACTTC. As protein: CASSLAQLGNEQYF.

J is TRBJ1-2 and V is TRBV20-1; 7 nucleotides line up with TRBD1. The J segment lost 7 bases and the V segment lost 5 bases, leaving 13 bases of the junction unmatched. Germline CDR1 and CDR2: DFQATT and SNEGSKA (reference sequence). The CDR3 consists of 14 residues. CDR3: CSAGGRQGESGYTF. CDR3 DNA sequence: TGCAGTGCTGGAGGGAGACAGGGCGAAAGTGGCTACACCTTC.

Here the CDR3 DNA reads TGTGCCATTCCGACAGGGGGGGGGCCAGATACGCAGTATTTT. This codes for CAIPTGGGPDTQYF. The rearrangement joins TRBV7-9 to TRBJ2-3, with 9 bases aligning to TRBD1. Germline lookup yields CDR1 SEHNR and CDR2 FQNEAQ (reference sequence). The junction had 9 bases not matched to a gene; V was cut back by 10 bases and J by 4 bases. The CDR3 length is 14 residues.

This clonotype was observed a few times. The J gene is TRBJ1-1, the V gene TRBV20-1; D is possibly TRBD1 (5 bases). The CDR3 has 14 amino acids. CDR1 DFQATT and CDR2 SNEGSKA come from the germline V gene (reference sequence). Trimming took off 8 bases at V and 4 bases at J, with 20 bases between the two ends. This CDR3 reads CSPTIGAGGTEAFF. CDR3 sequence (DNA): TGCAGTCCCACCATTGGGGCCGGGGGCACTGAAGCTTTCTTT.

The rearrangement uses TRBV12-3 or TRBV12-4 and TRBJ2-1; 12 bases line up with TRBD2. V shed 8 bases and J 5 bases; nucleotides not matched to a gene: 16. The CDR3 extends over 18 amino acids. The CDR3 sequence: CASSPSAPLAGGHNEQFF. CDR3 coding DNA: TGTGCCAGCTCTCCCAGCGCCCCACTAGCGGGAGGACACAATGAGCAGTTCTTC.

This clonotype was seen more than once but under ten times. The chain carries TRBV7-9 and TRBJ2-7; no definite D call. The V gene's germline CDR1 is SEHNR and CDR2 FQNEAQ (reference sequence). The V gene lost 1 base and the J gene lost 7 bases, with 11 bases spanning the gap. The CDR3 runs to 13 residues. The CDR3 DNA sequence: TGTGCCAGCAGCTTAGTTCCGGCCGATGAGCAGTACTTC. Translated: CASSLVPADEQYF.

CDR3 sequence (DNA): TGTGCCAGCAGTTCCCACGGACTGCCGGGGGCGTTCTTC. Encoded protein: CASSSHGLPGAFF. The chain joins TRBV12-3 or TRBV12-4 to TRBJ2-1; D is tentatively TRBD1 or TRBD2 (6 bases each). Trimming took 4 bases from V and 15 from J, leaving 19 bases between them. The CDR3 runs to 13 residues.

The chain has TRBV12-3 or TRBV12-4 and TRBJ2-7, with D possibly being TRBD1 (5 bases). This CDR3 comprises 11 residues. The germline V and J ends were trimmed by 8 bases and 4 bases, with 9 bases remaining between them. CDR3 loop: CASGAIYEQYF. CDR3 in DNA: TGTGCCAGCGGGGCCATTTACGAGCAGTACTTC.

V gene TRBV2 combines with J gene TRBJ1-5, with 9 positions matching TRBD1. After removal of 6 bases from V and 1 base from J, the junction contained 7 bases not matched to a gene. CDR3 size: 16 residues. The germline V gene has CDR1 SNHLY and CDR2 FYNNEI. The CDR3 sequence is CASSGGQGGSNQPQHF. For the CDR3, the DNA is TGTGCCAGCAGCGGGGGACAGGGAGGAAGCAATCAGCCCCAGCATTTT.

This sequence joins TRBV9 and TRBJ1-1; D remains unclear. Germline V gives CDR1 SGDLS, CDR2 YYNGEE. Deletions cut 2 bases from V and 0 bases from J, with 8 bases between. The CDR3 length is 14 residues. The DNA of the CDR3 is TGTGCCAGCAGCGTTCGCAGCATGAACACTGAAGCTTTCTTT. This codes for CASSVRSMNTEAFF.

This rearrangement joins TRBV24-1 to TRBJ1-2; TRBD1 agrees at 10 bases. The trim removed 6 bases at V and 2 bases at J, leaving 5 bases unmatched. The CDR3 spans 15 residues. CDR1 KGHDR and CDR2 SFDVKD come from the germline V gene. CDR3 bases: TGTGCCACCAGTCACTCGGGACAGGGGAACTATGGCTACACCTTC. It yields the protein CATSHSGQGNYGYTF.

The J gene is TRBJ1-1, the V gene TRBV18, with D possibly matching TRBD1 (6 bases). Germline V lookup: CDR1 KGHSH, CDR2 LQKENI. The V and J ends lost 4 bases and 4 bases respectively, with 13 bases between them. CDR3 length: 14 amino acids. CDR3 amino acids: CASSHLTGLTEAFF. CDR3 bases: TGTGCCAGCTCACACCTCACAGGGCTCACTGAAGCTTTCTTT. Full variable domain (remainder filled in from reference TRBV18 and TRBJ1-1): NAGVMQNPRHLVRRRGQEARLRCSPMKGHSHVYWYRQLPEEGLKFMVYLQKENIIDESGMPKERFSAEFPKEGPSILRIQQVVRGDSAAYFCASSHLTGLTEAFFGQGTRLTVV.

The chain couples TRBV12-3 or TRBV12-4 to TRBJ2-3; 7 bases match TRBD1. Unmatched junction bases numbered 8, after V lost 3 bases and J lost 2 bases. The length of the CDR3 is 16 residues. The DNA of the CDR3 is TGTGCCAGCAGTTTGGTCGGACAGGAGTTCACAGATACGCAGTATTTT. Translation: CASSLVGQEFTDTQYF.

J is TRBJ2-3 and V is TRBV7-9; the D gene is possibly TRBD1 (6 bases). Germline CDR1 SEHNR, CDR2 FQNEAQ (reference sequence). The CDR3 length is 14 residues. Trimming took 0 bases from V and 3 from J, leaving 7 bases between them. The CDR3 loop reads CASSLADRTDTQYF. CDR3 sequence (DNA): TGTGCCAGCAGCTTAGCAGACAGGACAGATACGCAGTATTTT.

The chain is built from TRBV9 and TRBJ2-1; a possible D gene is TRBD2 (6 bases). Germline CDR1 is SGDLS and CDR2 is YYNGEE. This CDR3 comprises 13 residues. V dropped 3 bases and J dropped 8 bases, with 12 bases sitting between them. CDR3 amino acids: CASSADYIHEQFF. In nucleotides, the CDR3 is TGTGCCAGCAGCGCGGACTATATTCATGAGCAGTTCTTC.

The chain couples TRBV7-2 to TRBJ2-7; D is undetermined. The J call may be faulty, since TRBJ2-5 better matches the DNA end. Looked up from germline, CDR1 is SGHTA and CDR2 is FQGNSA. The CDR3 covers 18 residues. The CDR3 region has the DNA TGTGCCAGCAGCTTAGAGGCCGGTTATGCAGCCATTAGGGAGACCCAGTACTTC. Translating gives CASSLEAGYAAIRETQYF.

In this sample, this clonotype turned up a few times. The gene calls are TRBV12-3 or TRBV12-4 and TRBJ2-1; 14 nucleotides line up with TRBD2. The CDR3 sequence is 19 residues long. J lost 3 bases, V lost 5 bases, and 12 bases had no gene match. This CDR3 is CASSPAGTSGGLLYNEQFF. The DNA for the CDR3 is TGTGCCAGCAGTCCGGCCGGGACTAGCGGGGGTCTTCTCTACAATGAGCAGTTCTTC.

The chain carries TRBV4-1 and TRBJ2-2, with a possible D match to TRBD2 (5 bases). The CDR3 runs 15 residues. Germline CDR1 MGHRA, CDR2 YSYEKL. Between the trimmed V and J ends, which lost 3 bases and 5 bases, there was a span of 13 bases. CDR3 coding DNA: TGCGCCAGCAGCCAGGCTAGCCTAATTACCGGGGAGCTGTTTTTT. Translated: CASSQASLITGELFF.

The J gene is TRBJ2-5, the V gene TRBV12-3 or TRBV12-4, with TRBD2 identical over 11 bases. With 6 bases clipped from V and 0 bases from J, the junction kept 0 bases outside the gene matches. The CDR3 spans 14 residues. The CDR3 bases are TGTGCCAGCAGGACTAGCGGGGACCAAGAGACCCAGTACTTC. Its translation: CASRTSGDQETQYF.

V gene TRBV3-1 combines with J gene TRBJ1-6; D is possibly TRBD1 (5 bases). CDR1 is LGHDT, CDR2 YNNKEL, per germline (reference sequence). The CDR3 totals 18 residues. V lost 4 bases and J 0 bases, leaving 16 bases between the germline ends. In DNA form, the CDR3 reads TGTGCCAGCAGCCCAGCGGGGCGGGTCAGCTCCTATAATTCACCCCTCCACTTT. Protein sequence: CASSPAGRVSSYNSPLHF.

This clonotype was observed a few times. The CDR3 DNA reads as TGTGCCAGCAGCACTCAGAGAAACTGGGTAAATGAGCAGTACTTC. This gives the protein CASSTQRNWVNEQYF. V and J are TRBV3-1 and TRBJ2-5; no clear D. Trimming shortened V by 5 bases and J by 11 bases, and 24 bases separated the two germline ends. Germline V gene data show CDR1 as LGHDT and CDR2 as YNNKEL (reference sequence). This CDR3 contains 15 residues.

V gene TRBV6-2 or TRBV6-3 combines with J gene TRBJ1-4, with D maybe TRBD1 (6 bases). CDR1 and CDR2 (germline): MNHEY, SVGEGT. V lost 4 bases and J 10 bases, leaving 13 bases between the germline ends. The CDR3 length is 13 residues. Here the CDR3 DNA reads TGTGCCAGCAGTTTGTCGACAGGAAGAAAACTGTTTTTT. Residues: CASSLSTGRKLFF.

This clonotype has just a few counts. This chain links TRBV20-1 with TRBJ1-1, with D unresolved. Germline V CDR1 and CDR2: DFQATT, SNEGSKA (reference sequence). The CDR3 spans 14 residues. Trimming pared 6 bases from V and 3 bases from J, leaving 17 bases between. CDR3 DNA: TGCAGTGCCTCTAAGGCGGGAGTGGACACTGAAGCTTTCTTT. This encodes CSASKAGVDTEAFF.

The V and J genes are TRBV10-3 and TRBJ2-2; weak D call: TRBD2 (7 bases). V was cut by 6 bases and J by 1 base, with 27 bases left in between. Germline V CDR1 and CDR2: ENHRY, SYGVKD. This CDR3 comprises 20 residues. The CDR3 region is CAIRTLVVAGANKNTGELFF. For the CDR3, the DNA is TGTGCCATCAGAACCCTTGTGGTGGCGGGGGCCAACAAGAACACCGGGGAGCTGTTTTTT.

This clonotype was detected once. The V and J genes are TRBV29-1 and TRBJ1-1; no reliable D call. CDR3 size: 15 residues. V was cut by 0 bases and J by 0 bases, with 11 bases left in between. The germline gives CDR1 SQVTM, CDR2 ANQGSEA. The CDR3 is CSVEDGREMNTEAFF. The DNA of the CDR3 is TGCAGCGTTGAAGATGGAAGGGAAATGAACACTGAAGCTTTCTTT.

V is TRBV7-9 and J is TRBJ1-1; a possible D gene is TRBD1 (6 bases). Trimming pared 8 bases from V and 11 bases from J, leaving 21 bases between. Per the germline V gene, CDR1 is SEHNR and CDR2 is FQNEAQ (reference sequence). The CDR3 is made up of 13 amino acids. CDR3: CASFGAGGAEAFF. In DNA, the CDR3 is TGTGCCAGCTTTGGGGCTGGGGGGGCGGAGGCTTTCTTT.

This chain joins TRBV11-2 and TRBJ2-1; perhaps TRBD2 as D (5 bases). Germline V gene data show CDR1 as SGHAT and CDR2 as FQNNGV. V lost 5 bases to trimming and J lost 3 bases, with 11 bases between them. This CDR3 is 14 amino acids long. The CDR3 sequence is CASSPFAGYNEQFF. CDR3 sequence (DNA): TGTGCCAGCAGCCCGTTCGCGGGCTACAATGAGCAGTTCTTC.